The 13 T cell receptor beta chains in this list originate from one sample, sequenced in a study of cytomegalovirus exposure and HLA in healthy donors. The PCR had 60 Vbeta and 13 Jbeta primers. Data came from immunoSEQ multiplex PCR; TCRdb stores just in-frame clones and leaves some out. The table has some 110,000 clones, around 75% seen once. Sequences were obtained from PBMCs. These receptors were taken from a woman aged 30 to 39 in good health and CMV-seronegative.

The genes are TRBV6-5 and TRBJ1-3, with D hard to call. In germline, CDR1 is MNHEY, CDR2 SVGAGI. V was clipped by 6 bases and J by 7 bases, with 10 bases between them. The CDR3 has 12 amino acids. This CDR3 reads CASSSPGNTIYF. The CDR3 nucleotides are TGTGCCAGCAGCTCCCCCGGGAACACCATATATTTT.

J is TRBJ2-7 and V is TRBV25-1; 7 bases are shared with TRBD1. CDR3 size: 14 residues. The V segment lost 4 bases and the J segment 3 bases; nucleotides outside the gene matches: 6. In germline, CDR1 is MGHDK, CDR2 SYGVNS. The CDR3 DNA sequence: TGTGCCAGCAGTGCCCGACAGGGAATCTACGAGCAGTACTTC. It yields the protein CASSARQGIYEQYF.

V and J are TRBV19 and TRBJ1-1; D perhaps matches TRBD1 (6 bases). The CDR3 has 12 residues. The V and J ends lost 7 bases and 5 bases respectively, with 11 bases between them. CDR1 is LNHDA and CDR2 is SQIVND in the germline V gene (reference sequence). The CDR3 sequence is CASTIGTTEAFF. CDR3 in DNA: TGTGCCAGTACCATCGGGACAACTGAAGCTTTCTTT.

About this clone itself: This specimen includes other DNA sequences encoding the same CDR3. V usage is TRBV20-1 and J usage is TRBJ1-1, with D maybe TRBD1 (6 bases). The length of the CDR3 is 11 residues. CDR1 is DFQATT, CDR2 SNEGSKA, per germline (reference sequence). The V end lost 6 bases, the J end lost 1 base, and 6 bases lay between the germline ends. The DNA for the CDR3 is TGCAGTGCCAGGGGGAACACTGAAGCTTTCTTT. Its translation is CSARGNTEAFF.

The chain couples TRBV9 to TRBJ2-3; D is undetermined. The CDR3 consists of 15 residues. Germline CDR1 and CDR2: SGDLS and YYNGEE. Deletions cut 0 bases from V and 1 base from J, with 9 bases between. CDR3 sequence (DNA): TGTGCCAGCAGCGTAGGTGGCCGGGGCACAGATACGCAGTATTTT. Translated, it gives CASSVGGRGTDTQYF. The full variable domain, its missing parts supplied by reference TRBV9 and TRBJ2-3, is DSGVTQTPKHLITATGQRVTLRCSPRSGDLSVYWYQQSLDQGLQFLIQYYNGEERAKGNILERFSAQQFPDLHSELNLSSLELGDSALYFCASSVGGRGTDTQYFGPGTRLTVL.

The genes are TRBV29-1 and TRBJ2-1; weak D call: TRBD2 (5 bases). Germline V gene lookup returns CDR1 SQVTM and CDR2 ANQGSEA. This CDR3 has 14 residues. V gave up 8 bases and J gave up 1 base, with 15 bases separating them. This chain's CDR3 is CSIISGDSYNEQFF. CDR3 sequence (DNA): TGCAGCATAATATCCGGGGATTCCTACAATGAGCAGTTCTTC.

The CDR3 sequence: CASSVLAGSSYEQYF. The DNA of the CDR3 is TGTGCCAGCAGCGTACTAGCGGGGAGCTCCTACGAGCAGTACTTC. The rearrangement uses TRBV9 and TRBJ2-7; 9 bases line up with TRBD2. The CDR3 runs to 15 residues. Germline CDR1 and CDR2: SGDLS and YYNGEE. V lost 1 base, J lost 0 bases, and 2 bases stayed unmatched.

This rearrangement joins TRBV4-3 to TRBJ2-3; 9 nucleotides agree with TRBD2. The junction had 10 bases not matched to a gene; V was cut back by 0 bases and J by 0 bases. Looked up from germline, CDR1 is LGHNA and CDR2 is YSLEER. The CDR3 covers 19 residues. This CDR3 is CASSQDHWRGGESTDTQYF. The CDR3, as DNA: TGCGCCAGCAGCCAAGATCACTGGCGGGGGGGAGAGAGCACAGATACGCAGTATTTT.

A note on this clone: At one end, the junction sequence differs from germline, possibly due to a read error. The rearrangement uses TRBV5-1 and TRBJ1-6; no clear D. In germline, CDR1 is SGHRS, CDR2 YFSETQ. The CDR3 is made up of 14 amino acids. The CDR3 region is CASSLAEGYSPLHF. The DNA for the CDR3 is TGCGCCAGCAGTTTGGCCGAGGGTTATTCACCCCTCCACTTT.

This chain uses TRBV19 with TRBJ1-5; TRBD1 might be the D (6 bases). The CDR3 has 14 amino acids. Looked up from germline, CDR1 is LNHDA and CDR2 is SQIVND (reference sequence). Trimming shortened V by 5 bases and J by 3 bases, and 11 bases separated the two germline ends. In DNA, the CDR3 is TGTGCCAGTAGTCAGGGGTTGTCCAATCAGCCCCAGCATTTT. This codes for CASSQGLSNQPQHF. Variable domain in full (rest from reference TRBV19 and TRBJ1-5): DGGITQSPKYLFRKEGQNVTLSCEQNLNHDAMYWYRQDPGQGLRLIYYSQIVNDFQKGDIAEGYSVSREKKESFPLTVTSAQKNPTAFYLCASSQGLSNQPQHFGDGTRLSIL.

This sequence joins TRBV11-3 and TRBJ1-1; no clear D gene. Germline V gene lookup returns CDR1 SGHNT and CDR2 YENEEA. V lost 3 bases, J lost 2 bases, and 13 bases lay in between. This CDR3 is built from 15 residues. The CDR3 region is CASSFLESGNTEAFF. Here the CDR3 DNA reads TGTGCCAGCAGCTTTTTAGAGTCAGGCAACACTGAAGCTTTCTTT.

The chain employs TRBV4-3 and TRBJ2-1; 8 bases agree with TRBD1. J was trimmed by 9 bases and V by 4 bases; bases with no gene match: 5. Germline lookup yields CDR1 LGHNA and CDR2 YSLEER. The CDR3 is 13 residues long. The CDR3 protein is CASSPTGVGEQFF. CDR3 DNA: TGCGCCAGCAGCCCGACAGGGGTGGGTGAGCAGTTCTTC.

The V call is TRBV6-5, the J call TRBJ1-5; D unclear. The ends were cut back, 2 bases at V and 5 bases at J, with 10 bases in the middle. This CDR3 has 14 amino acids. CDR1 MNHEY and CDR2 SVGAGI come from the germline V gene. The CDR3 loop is CASSYTPSYQPQHF. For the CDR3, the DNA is TGTGCCAGCAGTTACACACCAAGTTATCAGCCCCAGCATTTT.